The 30 T cell receptor beta chains in this list originate from one sample, sequenced in a study of OX40 agonist ivuxolimab in advanced cancers. Libraries were built with the immunoSEQ multiplex PCR assay. TCRdb provides this immuneACCESS table in a form limited to in-frame rearrangements. Some clones are lacking; in checked studies, under half of them reflect an unresolved V gene, and why the rest are absent is not known. This sample has fewer than 100,000 clones in its table, and 70% to 85% of those were observed once. The biggest ten clones account for 1.4% to 1.5% of the sample. The input for sequencing was CD4+ or CD8+ T cells sorted from blood, taken in a trial of the OX40 agonist ivuxolimab. These receptors all stem from an adult with an advanced solid tumor such as melanoma, head and neck, liver or kidney cancer.

The chain has TRBV11-2 and TRBJ1-5; TRBD1 agrees at 8 bases. V gave up 2 bases and J gave up 4 bases; unmatched junction bases: 4. The CDR3 spans 15 residues. Germline V gene sequence: CDR1 SGHAT, CDR2 FQNNGV. The CDR3 spells CASSLSGQENQPQHF. The CDR3 bases are TGTGCCAGCAGCTTATCGGGACAGGAAAATCAGCCCCAGCATTTT.

The chain combines TRBV5-6 with TRBJ2-3; 9 nucleotides line up with TRBD2. The CDR3 consists of 16 residues. Unmatched junction bases numbered 11, after V lost 6 bases and J lost 3 bases. Germline CDR1 SGHDT, CDR2 YYEEEE. CDR3 loop: CASTRTASGITDTQYF. The DNA of the CDR3 is TGTGCCAGCACCCGAACCGCTAGCGGGATAACAGATACGCAGTATTTT.

This clone occurred once. This rearrangement joins TRBV11-3 to TRBJ1-2; D unresolved. Germline V gene lookup returns CDR1 SGHNT and CDR2 YENEEA. This CDR3 spans 16 amino acids. V dropped 5 bases and J dropped 4 bases, with 20 bases sitting between them. This CDR3 reads CASSGITLGKTYGYTF. Written as DNA, the CDR3 is TGTGCCAGCAGCGGCATTACCCTCGGAAAGACCTATGGCTACACCTTC.

In this sample, this clone turned up a few times. The chain is built from TRBV6-5 and TRBJ2-3; D may match TRBD1 or TRBD2 (5 bases each). V was pared by 6 bases and J by 0 bases, with 13 bases between. The length of the CDR3 is 15 residues. Germline assignment: CDR1 MNHEY and CDR2 SVGAGI. The CDR3 loop is CASRPHGASTDTQYF. As DNA, the CDR3 is TGTGCCAGCAGGCCTCACGGGGCCAGCACAGATACGCAGTATTTT.

This clone was counted once. The V gene is TRBV19, the J gene TRBJ1-1; 8 bases fit TRBD1. The germline gives CDR1 LNHDA, CDR2 SQIVND (reference sequence). The CDR3 totals 14 residues. V lost 0 bases and J lost 8; bases outside the gene matches: 5. CDR3 loop: CASSIDRAGGEAFF. The CDR3, as DNA: TGTGCCAGTAGTATAGATCGGGCAGGGGGCGAAGCTTTCTTT. The full variable domain, in which reference TRBV19 and TRBJ1-1 provide the parts outside the CDR3, is DGGITQSPKYLFRKEGQNVTLSCEQNLNHDAMYWYRQDPGQGLRLIYYSQIVNDFQKGDIAEGYSVSREKKESFPLTVTSAQKNPTAFYLCASSIDRAGGEAFFGQGTRLTVV.

This CDR3 is CASSHTDTQYF. CDR3 nucleotide sequence: TGTGCCAGCAGCCACACAGATACGCAGTATTTT. The V gene is TRBV14, the J gene TRBJ2-3; unclear D gene. With 3 bases removed from V and 2 bases from J, the gap between germline ends came to 0 bases. This CDR3 is 11 amino acids long. Germline CDR1 SGHDN, CDR2 FVKESK.

The CDR3 region has the DNA TGCGCCAGCATTGGGACTAGCGGGAGCGGGGAGCAGTTCTTC. It yields the protein CASIGTSGSGEQFF. J is TRBJ2-1 and V is TRBV10-1; 14 bases map to TRBD2. V trimming: 7 bases; J trimming: 10 bases; junction bases outside the gene matches: 6. The CDR3 extends over 14 amino acids. CDR1 WNHNN and CDR2 SYGVQD come from the germline V gene (reference sequence).

This chain connects TRBV2 to TRBJ2-5; the D gene is possibly TRBD2 (5 bases). The CDR3 sequence is 11 residues long. Per the germline V gene, CDR1 is SNHLY and CDR2 is FYNNEI. With 8 bases removed from V and 5 bases from J, the gap between germline ends came to 9 bases. This chain's CDR3 is CASGSGETQYF. The CDR3 DNA is TGTGCCAGCGGATCGGGGGAGACCCAGTACTTC.

This chain uses TRBV4-2 with TRBJ2-2; D is unclear. CDR3 length equals 14 residues. Per the germline V gene, CDR1 is LGHNA and CDR2 is YNFKEQ. With 0 bases removed from V and 6 bases from J, the gap between germline ends came to 8 bases. CDR3 residues: CASSQDMGSGELFF. The CDR3, as DNA: TGTGCCAGCAGCCAAGATATGGGATCCGGGGAGCTGTTTTTT.

V gene TRBV19 combines with J gene TRBJ2-7; D tentatively reads TRBD1 or TRBD2 (6 bases each). The CDR3 extends over 16 amino acids. CDR1 is LNHDA and CDR2 is SQIVND in the germline V gene (reference sequence). The V end was cut by 5 bases, the J end by 7 bases, with 24 bases between. CDR3 protein: CASSFSIGGKAGEQYF. In DNA form, the CDR3 reads TGTGCCAGTAGTTTTTCAATAGGGGGGAAAGCAGGGGAGCAGTACTTC.

This chain uses TRBV5-4 with TRBJ2-4, with a weak D call TRBD1 (6 bases). Germline V CDR1 and CDR2: SGHNT, YYREEE (reference sequence). Trimming shortened V by 4 bases and J by 0 bases, and 14 bases separated the two germline ends. The CDR3 is 16 amino acids. In DNA, the CDR3 is TGTGCCAGCAGCCCGGACAGCGGACTAGCCAAAAACATTCAGTACTTC. This codes for CASSPDSGLAKNIQYF.

The chain has TRBV7-6 and TRBJ2-2, with D tentatively TRBD2 (5 bases). This CDR3 has 15 residues. V gave up 2 bases and J gave up 4 bases, with 11 bases separating them. Germline V gives CDR1 SGHVS, CDR2 FNYEAQ. CDR3 sequence (DNA): TGTGCCAGCAGCTTACTTCCGGGGTCCACCGGGGAGCTGTTTTTT. It is translated as CASSLLPGSTGELFF.

This clone was observed a handful of times. The genes are TRBV11-3 and TRBJ2-1, with TRBD2 matching 8 bases. Germline V gene lookup returns CDR1 SGHNT and CDR2 YENEEA. The CDR3 has 16 residues. J gave up 4 bases and V 5 bases, and 10 bases lay outside the gene matches. The chain's CDR3 is CASSLPPSGHYNEQFF. The CDR3 coding sequence is TGTGCCAGCAGCCTCCCCCCTAGCGGGCATTACAATGAGCAGTTCTTC.

Regarding this clone: Other DNA sequences in the sample encode the same CDR3. J is TRBJ2-2 and V is TRBV6-5, with unresolved D. This CDR3 spans 14 amino acids. V shed 0 bases and J shed 5 bases, with 7 bases lying between them. Germline loops: CDR1 MNHEY, CDR2 SVGAGI. Written as DNA, the CDR3 is TGTGCCAGCAGTTACTCGGCGGTAACCGGGGAGCTGTTTTTT. Protein sequence: CASSYSAVTGELFF.

The V gene is TRBV11-3, the J gene TRBJ2-7, with 7 bases that match TRBD2. The CDR3 covers 13 residues. The V segment lost 5 bases and the J segment 6 bases; nucleotides outside the gene matches: 7. Germline CDR1 SGHNT, CDR2 YENEEA. DNA of the CDR3: TGTGCCAGCAGCCCAACTAGGGAGGGCGAGCAGTACTTC. Translating gives CASSPTREGEQYF.

CDR3 coding DNA: TGTGCCAGCAGCCAGCTGACAGGACCAACCTACGAGCAGTACTTC. Its translation: CASSQLTGPTYEQYF. The V and J genes are TRBV7-9 and TRBJ2-7, with D perhaps matching TRBD1 (6 bases). Germline CDR1 reads SEHNR; CDR2 reads FQNEAQ (reference sequence). This CDR3 region has 15 residues. V shed 5 bases and J shed 2 bases, with 16 bases lying between them.

The rearrangement uses TRBV5-1 and TRBJ1-4; a possible D gene is TRBD1 (6 bases). V was pared by 5 bases and J by 5 bases, with 16 bases between. The CDR3 length is 15 residues. CDR1 and CDR2 from the germline V gene are SGHRS and YFSETQ. The CDR3 coding sequence is TGCGCCAGCAGTTGGACCTTTGGACAGAATGAAAAACTGTTTTTT. Translated: CASSWTFGQNEKLFF. The full variable domain, completed using reference TRBV5-1 and TRBJ1-4, is KAGVTQTPRYLIKTRGQQVTLSCSPISGHRSVSWYQQTPGQGLQFLFEYFSETQRNKGNFPGRFSGRQFSNSRSEMNVSTLELGDSALYLCASSWTFGQNEKLFFGSGTQLSVL.

The chain combines TRBV19 with TRBJ2-5, with 9 bases identical to TRBD2. V was clipped by 4 bases and J by 5 bases; unmatched bases: 8. Germline V CDR1 and CDR2: LNHDA, SQIVND (reference sequence). The CDR3 length is 15 residues. CDR3 region: CASSSQRGAGETQYF. The CDR3 nucleotides are TGTGCCAGTAGTAGCCAGCGGGGGGCAGGGGAGACCCAGTACTTC.

V gene TRBV18 combines with J gene TRBJ2-2, with D hard to call. Germline CDR1 KGHSH, CDR2 LQKENI. The CDR3 has 16 residues. V was shortened by 2 bases and J by 0 bases, with 10 bases between the two germline ends. CDR3 sequence reads: CASSPGRLTNTGELFF. DNA of the CDR3: TGTGCCAGCTCACCAGGGCGATTAACGAACACCGGGGAGCTGTTTTTT.

V is TRBV11-3 and J is TRBJ1-5, with D possibly matching TRBD1 (5 bases). Germline loops: CDR1 SGHNT, CDR2 YENEEA. Trimming took 7 bases from V and 4 from J, leaving 8 bases between them. There are 12 residues in the CDR3. The CDR3 DNA is TGTGCCAGCACAGGGCGTAATCAGCCCCAGCATTTT. This codes for CASTGRNQPQHF.

The rearrangement uses TRBV18 and TRBJ1-6; 7 bases agree with TRBD1. The junction had 8 bases not matched to a gene; V was cut back by 1 base and J by 8 bases. The length of the CDR3 is 16 residues. The V gene's germline CDR1 is KGHSH and CDR2 LQKENI. CDR3 residues: CASSPLTGTADSPLHF. The CDR3 DNA reads TGTGCCAGCTCACCACTAACCGGGACAGCCGATTCACCCCTCCACTTT.

The chain uses TRBV11-3 and TRBJ2-1; no clear D gene. The CDR3 sequence is 14 residues long. Trimming took 3 bases from V and 6 from J, leaving 12 bases between them. In germline, CDR1 is SGHNT, CDR2 YENEEA. The chain's CDR3 is CASSFSRASNEQFF. The CDR3 region has the DNA TGTGCCAGCAGCTTCTCTAGGGCTTCCAATGAGCAGTTCTTC.

V and J are TRBV2 and TRBJ2-3, with 9 bases aligning to TRBD2. Losses at the gene ends were 2 bases for V and 6 bases for J; bases not matched to a gene: 6. This CDR3 spans 15 amino acids. CDR1 is SNHLY and CDR2 is FYNNEI in the germline V gene. The CDR3 region is CASSELSGGWDTQYF. The CDR3 coding sequence is TGTGCCAGCAGTGAATTGAGCGGGGGGTGGGATACGCAGTATTTT.

The V call is TRBV15, the J call TRBJ2-5; 13 bases agree with TRBD2. Germline lookup yields CDR1 LNHNV and CDR2 YYDKDF (reference sequence). V lost 2 bases, J lost 6 bases, and 9 bases stayed unmatched. The CDR3 sequence is 17 residues long. The CDR3 nucleotides are TGTGCCACCAGCAGAACCGGGACTAGCGGGGCGATGAAGACCCAGTACTTC. Residues: CATSRTGTSGAMKTQYF.

The chain combines TRBV19 with TRBJ2-3; the D is unclear. Per germline, CDR1 LNHDA and CDR2 SQIVND (reference sequence). V lost 6 bases to trimming and J lost 6 bases, with 13 bases between them. The CDR3 spans 13 residues. As DNA, the CDR3 is TGTGCCAGTAGCGGTGCGGCCTTGGATACGCAGTATTTT. Amino acid sequence: CASSGAALDTQYF.

The chain carries TRBV10-3 and TRBJ2-7; no reliable D call. V gave up 7 bases and J gave up 6 bases, with 16 bases separating them. This CDR3 is 13 amino acids long. Germline values: CDR1 ENHRY, CDR2 SYGVKD. Here the CDR3 DNA reads TGTGCCATCAAAAGGTCAGGACCTCTCGAGCAGTACTTC. It encodes CAIKRSGPLEQYF.

The J gene is TRBJ1-4, the V gene TRBV29-1; 7 nucleotides agree with TRBD1. The germline V gene has CDR1 SQVTM and CDR2 ANQGSEA. The CDR3 is made up of 14 amino acids. CDR3 sequence: CNVGTASGREKLFF. CDR3 nucleotide sequence: TGCAACGTAGGGACAGCCTCGGGTAGGGAAAAACTGTTTTTT.

V usage is TRBV14 and J usage is TRBJ2-7, with 7 nucleotides matching TRBD1. The CDR3 sequence is 13 residues long. The J segment lost 3 bases and the V segment lost 1 base, leaving 0 bases of the junction unmatched. CDR1 and CDR2 from the germline V gene are SGHDN and FVKESK. CDR3 DNA: TGTGCCAGCAGCCAAGGACAGGGCTACGAGCAGTACTTC. Translating gives CASSQGQGYEQYF.

V is TRBV14 and J is TRBJ1-1; TRBD1 matches at 8 bases. CDR1 is SGHDN, CDR2 FVKESK, per germline. Unmatched junction bases numbered 7, after V lost 2 bases and J lost 5 bases. This CDR3 is built from 15 residues. The CDR3 region is CASSQRTGGRTEAFF. CDR3 bases: TGTGCCAGCAGCCAACGTACAGGGGGTCGGACTGAAGCTTTCTTT. The full variable domain, its missing parts supplied by reference TRBV14 and TRBJ1-1, is EAGVTQFPSHSVIEKGQTVTLRCDPISGHDNLYWYRRVMGKEIKFLLHFVKESKQDESGMPNNRFLAERTGGTYSTLKVQPAELEDSGVYFCASSQRTGGRTEAFFGQGTRLTVV.

This chain joins TRBV2 and TRBJ1-2, with a tentative D call TRBD1 (6 bases). Looked up from germline, CDR1 is SNHLY and CDR2 is FYNNEI. Trimming took off 1 base at V and 7 bases at J, with 13 bases between the two ends. The CDR3 has 14 amino acids. This chain's CDR3 is CASSEELQGGGYTF. The CDR3 coding sequence is TGTGCCAGCAGTGAAGAGTTACAGGGCGGTGGCTACACCTTC.